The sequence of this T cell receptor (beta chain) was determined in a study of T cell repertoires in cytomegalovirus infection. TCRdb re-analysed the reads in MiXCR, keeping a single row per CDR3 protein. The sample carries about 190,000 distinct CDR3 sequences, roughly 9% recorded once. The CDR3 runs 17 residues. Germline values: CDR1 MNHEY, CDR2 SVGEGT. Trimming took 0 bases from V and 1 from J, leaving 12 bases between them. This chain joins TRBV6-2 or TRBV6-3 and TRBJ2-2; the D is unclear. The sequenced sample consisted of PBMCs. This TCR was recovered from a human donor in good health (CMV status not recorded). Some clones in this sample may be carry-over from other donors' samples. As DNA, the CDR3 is TGTGCCAGCAGTTACTCGATTTTGGCGAGGAACACCGGGGAGCTGTTTTTT. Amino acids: CASSYSILARNTGELFF.